This T cell receptor (beta chain) is drawn from a study of blood T cell repertoires in COVID-19. The wider study: Whether acute or convalescent, the COVID-19 samples came from the United States, Italy and Spain.

Recruits, aged roughly 18 to 95 years, lived in 20 to 30 US areas. Cohort assignment relied on participant-reported clinical history. Profiling relied on immunoSEQ multiplex PCR, and the TCRdb table lists in-frame clones only, not all of them. The table includes approximately 350,000 clones, roughly 90% detected once. CDR1 is KGHSH and CDR2 is LQKENI in the germline V gene. The CDR3 is 14 amino acids. V lost 0 bases, J lost 5 bases, and 10 bases lay in between. Sequenced sample: PBMCs or T cells enriched from blood (not recorded which). The origin of this receptor is a woman in her twenties or thirties who had recovered from COVID-19. This rearrangement joins TRBV18 to TRBJ1-1; D perhaps matches TRBD1 (6 bases). CDR3 nucleotides: TGTGCCAGCTCACCACCGGACAGCTGGACTGAAGCTTTCTTT. It encodes CASSPPDSWTEAFF.